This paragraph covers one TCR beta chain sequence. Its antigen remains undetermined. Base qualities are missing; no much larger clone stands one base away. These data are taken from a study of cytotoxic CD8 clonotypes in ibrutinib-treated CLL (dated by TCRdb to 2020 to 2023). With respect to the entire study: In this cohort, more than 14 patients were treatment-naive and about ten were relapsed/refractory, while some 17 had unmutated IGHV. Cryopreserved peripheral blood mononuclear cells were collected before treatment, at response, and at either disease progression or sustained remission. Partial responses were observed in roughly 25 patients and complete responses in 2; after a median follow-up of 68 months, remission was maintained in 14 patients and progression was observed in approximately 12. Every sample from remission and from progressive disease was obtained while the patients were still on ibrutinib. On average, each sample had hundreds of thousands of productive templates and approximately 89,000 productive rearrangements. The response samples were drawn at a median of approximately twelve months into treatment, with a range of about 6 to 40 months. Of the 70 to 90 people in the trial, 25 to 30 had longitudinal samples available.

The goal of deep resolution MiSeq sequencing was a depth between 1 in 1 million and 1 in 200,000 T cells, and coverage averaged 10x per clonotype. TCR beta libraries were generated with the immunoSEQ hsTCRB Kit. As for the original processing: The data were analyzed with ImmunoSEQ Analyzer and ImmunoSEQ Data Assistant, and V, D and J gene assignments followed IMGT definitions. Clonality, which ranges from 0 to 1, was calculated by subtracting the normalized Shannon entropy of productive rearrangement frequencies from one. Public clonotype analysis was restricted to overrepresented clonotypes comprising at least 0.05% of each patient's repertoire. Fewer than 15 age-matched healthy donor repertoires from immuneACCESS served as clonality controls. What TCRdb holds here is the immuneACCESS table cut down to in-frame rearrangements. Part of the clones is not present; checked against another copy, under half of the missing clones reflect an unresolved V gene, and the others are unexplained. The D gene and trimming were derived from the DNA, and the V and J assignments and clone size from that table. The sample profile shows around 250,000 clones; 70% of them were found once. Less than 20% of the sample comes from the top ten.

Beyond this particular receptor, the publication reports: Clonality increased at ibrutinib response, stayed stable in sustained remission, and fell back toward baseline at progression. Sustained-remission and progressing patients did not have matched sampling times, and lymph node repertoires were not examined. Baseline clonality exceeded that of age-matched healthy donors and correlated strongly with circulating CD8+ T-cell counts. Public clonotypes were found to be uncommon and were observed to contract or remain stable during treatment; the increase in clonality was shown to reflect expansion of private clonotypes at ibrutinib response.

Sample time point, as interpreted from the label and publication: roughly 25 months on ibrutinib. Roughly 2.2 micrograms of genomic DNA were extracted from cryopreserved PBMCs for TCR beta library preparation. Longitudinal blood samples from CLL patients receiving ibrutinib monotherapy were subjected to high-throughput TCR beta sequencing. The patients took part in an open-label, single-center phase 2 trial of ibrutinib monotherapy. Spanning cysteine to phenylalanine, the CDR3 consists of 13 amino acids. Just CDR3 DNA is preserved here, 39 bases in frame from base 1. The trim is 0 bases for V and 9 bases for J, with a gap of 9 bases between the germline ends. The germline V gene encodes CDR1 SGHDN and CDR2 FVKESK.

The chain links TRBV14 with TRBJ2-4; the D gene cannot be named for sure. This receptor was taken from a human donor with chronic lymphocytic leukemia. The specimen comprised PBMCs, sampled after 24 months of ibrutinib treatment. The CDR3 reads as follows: CASSQEYTSIQYF. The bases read TGTGCCAGCAGCCAAGAGTATACGAGCATTCAGTACTTC. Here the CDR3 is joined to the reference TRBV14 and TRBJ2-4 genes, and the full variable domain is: EAGVTQFPSHSVIEKGQTVTLRCDPISGHDNLYWYRRVMGKEIKFLLHFVKESKQDESGMPNNRFLAERTGGTYSTLKVQPAELEDSGVYFCASSQEYTSIQYFGAGTRLSVL.